Here is one T cell receptor beta chain with its context. Its antigen remains unidentified. The sample comes from a study of Ad26.COV2.S vaccination and SARS-CoV-2 variants. In the study overall: Ad26.COV2.S given intramuscularly, once or twice 56 days apart. Study results and limitations: After vaccination, reports described spike-specific CD8+ and CD4+ T cell responses as showing substantial breadth. Total T cell responses, in the TCR breadth and depth analyses, may have been underestimated.

TCRdb's table, derived via immunoSEQ multiplex PCR, lists solely in-frame clones and lacks some. The sample consists of 250,000 or so clones, around 88% of them appearing once. Trimming took off 0 bases at V and 7 bases at J, with 16 bases between the two ends. Germline V gene sequence: CDR1 LGHDT, CDR2 YNNKEL (reference sequence). There are 15 residues in the CDR3. The treatment here: around 19 received Ad26.COV2.S at low or high dose, single or two shots; roughly five received placebo; per-sample allocation not given. Specimen acquisition occurred on day 63 following the initial vaccine or placebo injection.

This clonotype was obtained from a person aged 18-60 years who received the Ad26.COV2.S COVID-19 vaccine or a placebo. This chain links TRBV3-1 (or the pseudogene TRBV3-2) with TRBJ2-7, with D perhaps TRBD1 (5 bases). This specimen was peripheral blood, taken in a trial of Ad26.COV2.S vaccine versus placebo. As DNA, the CDR3 is TGTGCCAGCAGCCAAGATCGTCAGGGCCTAGGGGAGCAGTACTTC. It encodes CASSQDRQGLGEQYF.